This TCR beta chain is drawn from a study of OX40 agonist ivuxolimab in advanced cancers. In the study overall: The patients got ivuxolimab, which is an agonistic anti-OX40 (CD134) antibody.

Findings and limits, study-wide: Blood T cells, both CD4+ and CD8+, expanded clonally by week 6 at 0.1 to 3.0 mg/kg.

Some clones are missing from TCRdb's copy, which holds only in-frame ones; the method was immunoSEQ multiplex PCR. The sample yields tens of thousands of clones, 94% seen once. Worth noting for this clone: Its target is unknown.

Trimming took 0 bases from V and 4 from J, leaving 11 bases between them. Germline CDR1 and CDR2: SGHDT and YYEEEE. CDR3 length: 14 residues. This TCR was recovered from an adult with an advanced solid tumor such as melanoma, head and neck, liver or kidney cancer. This specimen consisted of CD4+ or CD8+ T cells sorted from blood, obtained in a trial of the OX40 agonist ivuxolimab. V and J are TRBV5-6 and TRBJ2-7; D uncertain. The CDR3 is CASSLALQHYEQYF. The CDR3 DNA follows: TGTGCCAGCAGCTTGGCGCTGCAGCATTACGAGCAGTACTTC.